This is a list of T cell receptor beta chains from one sample in a study of T cell responses to AZD1222 COVID-19 vaccine. Using immunoSEQ multiplex PCR, the repertoire was profiled, and TCRdb retains in-frame clones only, with some absent. The sample contains 150,000 to 200,000 clones, 75% to 90% of which appear only once. Here the sequenced sample was peripheral blood, taken 28 days after the second dose of the MenACWY control vaccine. The receptor set was obtained from an adult who received the MenACWY meningococcal vaccine as a control. Both conserved end residues are part of each CDR3. Each record gives: CDR3 DNA, CDR3 protein, J gene, V gene, D gene, clone size. D genes are given only for firm matches. Part of the rows lack a size; the others show once, few, many or a class for expanded clones.

CDR3nt: TGTGCCAGCACGGACCTCCTTTACGAGCAGTACTTC
CDR3aa: CASTDLLYEQYF
j_gene: TRBJ2-7
v_gene: TRBV7-9
d_gene: NA
abundance: few

CDR3nt: TGTGCCAGCCGTGAAAGCGCGAGGAACGAGCAGTACTTC
CDR3aa: CASRESARNEQYF
j_gene: TRBJ2-7
v_gene: TRBV6-1
d_gene: NA
abundance: NA

CDR3nt: TGCGCCAGCAGCCAGTTATGGGGCAAGCGGGAGAGAATGCGCTACGAGCAGTACTTC
CDR3aa: CASSQLWGKRERMRYEQYF
j_gene: TRBJ2-7
v_gene: TRBV4-3
d_gene: TRBD2
abundance: NA

CDR3nt: TGTGCCAGCAGCGTAGATGGGACATCGACCGGGGAGCTGTTTTTT
CDR3aa: CASSVDGTSTGELFF
j_gene: TRBJ2-2
v_gene: TRBV9
d_gene: NA
abundance: many

CDR3nt: TGTGCCAGCAGTTTCTCGGGACACCTGAATCAGCCCCAGCATTTT
CDR3aa: CASSFSGHLNQPQHF
j_gene: TRBJ1-5
v_gene: TRBV27
d_gene: NA
abundance: NA

CDR3nt: TGCGCCAGCAGCTCAGGGGGACAGTCTGAAGCTTTCTTT
CDR3aa: CASSSGGQSEAFF
j_gene: TRBJ1-1
v_gene: TRBV5-1
d_gene: TRBD1
abundance: NA

CDR3nt: TGTGCCAGCAGTTCTGGGACAGGCGAGCAGTACTTC
CDR3aa: CASSSGTGEQYF
j_gene: TRBJ2-7
v_gene: TRBV12-3/TRBV12-4
d_gene: TRBD1
abundance: NA

CDR3nt: TGTGCCAGCAGTTTCGGCCCCGGGACAGGCTATAATTCACCCCTCCACTTT
CDR3aa: CASSFGPGTGYNSPLHF
j_gene: TRBJ1-6
v_gene: TRBV9
d_gene: TRBD1
abundance: once

CDR3nt: TGTGCCAGCAGTGAATATCCCTCTATACAGGGATTGGAGACCCAGTACTTC
CDR3aa: CASSEYPSIQGLETQYF
j_gene: TRBJ2-5
v_gene: TRBV25-1
d_gene: NA
abundance: NA

CDR3nt: TGTGCCGGCAACCAGTGGGCCAACCAAGAGACCCAGTACTTC
CDR3aa: CAGNQWANQETQYF
j_gene: TRBJ2-5
v_gene: TRBV2
d_gene: NA
abundance: once

CDR3nt: TGCAGTGCTAGTGGCAGACGCGAAAAACTGTTTTTT
CDR3aa: CSASGRREKLFF
j_gene: TRBJ1-4
v_gene: TRBV20-1
d_gene: NA
abundance: NA

CDR3nt: TGTGCCAGCAGCCAGGGACAGAGCTCCTACAATGAGCAGTTCTTC
CDR3aa: CASSQGQSSYNEQFF
j_gene: TRBJ2-1
v_gene: TRBV3-1/TRBV3-2
d_gene: TRBD1
abundance: NA

CDR3nt: TGTGCCAGCAGCCCCCGACAAGGAGCGAACACTGAAGCTTTCTTT
CDR3aa: CASSPRQGANTEAFF
j_gene: TRBJ1-1
v_gene: TRBV11-3
d_gene: NA
abundance: once

CDR3nt: TGTGCCAGTAGTACTTATACCGTGAACACTGAAGCTTTCTTT
CDR3aa: CASSTYTVNTEAFF
j_gene: TRBJ1-1
v_gene: TRBV19
d_gene: NA
abundance: NA

CDR3nt: TGTGCCAGTAGCCAGGTCTTCTATAGCAATCAGCCCCAGCATTTT
CDR3aa: CASSQVFYSNQPQHF
j_gene: TRBJ1-5
v_gene: TRBV19
d_gene: NA
abundance: NA

CDR3nt: TGTGCCAGCAGTGGAGTTGACAGCCCTAACTATGGCTACACCTTC
CDR3aa: CASSGVDSPNYGYTF
j_gene: TRBJ1-2
v_gene: TRBV2
d_gene: NA
abundance: NA

CDR3nt: TGTGCCAGCAGCCCCGCCAGGATCTATGGCTACACCTTC
CDR3aa: CASSPARIYGYTF
j_gene: TRBJ1-2
v_gene: TRBV7-9
d_gene: NA
abundance: NA

CDR3nt: TGTGCCAGCAGCCAAGATAAGGGTCGTGGGAAGGGCGACTCTGGGGCCAACGTCCTGACTTTC
CDR3aa: CASSQDKGRGKGDSGANVLTF
j_gene: TRBJ2-6
v_gene: TRBV3-1/TRBV3-2
d_gene: NA
abundance: NA

CDR3nt: TGTGCCAGTAGTATTCAAGCCGCCGGAAACACCATATATTTT
CDR3aa: CASSIQAAGNTIYF
j_gene: TRBJ1-3
v_gene: TRBV19
d_gene: NA
abundance: NA

CDR3nt: TGTGCCAGCAGCTTATCGCAGGTCTCCTACGAGCAGTACTTC
CDR3aa: CASSLSQVSYEQYF
j_gene: TRBJ2-7
v_gene: TRBV7-2
d_gene: NA
abundance: NA

CDR3nt: TGTGCCAGCTTTATGAACAGGGCATCCGAGCAGTACTTC
CDR3aa: CASFMNRASEQYF
j_gene: TRBJ2-7
v_gene: TRBV28
d_gene: NA
abundance: NA

CDR3nt: TGCAGCGTTGCAGGGGGCCCTAGACGTGAAAAACTGTTTTTT
CDR3aa: CSVAGGPRREKLFF
j_gene: TRBJ1-4
v_gene: TRBV29-1
d_gene: TRBD1
abundance: NA

CDR3nt: TGTGCCAGCAGCTTAGATTTCAGGGGGCTTAGGGCTTTCTTT
CDR3aa: CASSLDFRGLRAFF
j_gene: TRBJ1-1
v_gene: TRBV7-2
d_gene: TRBD1
abundance: NA

CDR3nt: TGTGCCAGCTCGCGCGGGGGGAGTGAAAAACTGTTTTTT
CDR3aa: CASSRGGSEKLFF
j_gene: TRBJ1-4
v_gene: TRBV6-5
d_gene: NA
abundance: NA

CDR3nt: TGTGCCAGCAGCCTATCGGGACAGTGGCTCTATGGCTACACCTTC
CDR3aa: CASSLSGQWLYGYTF
j_gene: TRBJ1-2
v_gene: TRBV27
d_gene: TRBD1
abundance: NA

CDR3nt: TGTGCCAGCAGCTCCCCCGCCAGCGCCATATATTTT
CDR3aa: CASSSPASAIYF
j_gene: TRBJ1-3
v_gene: TRBV9
d_gene: NA
abundance: NA

CDR3nt: TGTGCCAGCAGGGCCCAGGCTGCTGGAAACACCATATATTTT
CDR3aa: CASRAQAAGNTIYF
j_gene: TRBJ1-3
v_gene: TRBV27
d_gene: NA
abundance: NA

CDR3nt: TGTGCCTGGAGTCCCATGAACACTGAAGCTTTCTTT
CDR3aa: CAWSPMNTEAFF
j_gene: TRBJ1-1
v_gene: TRBV30
d_gene: NA
abundance: NA

CDR3nt: TGTGCCAGCAGCCGCGGGAGCCAGGGGGAGACCCAGTACTTC
CDR3aa: CASSRGSQGETQYF
j_gene: TRBJ2-5
v_gene: TRBV28
d_gene: NA
abundance: NA

CDR3nt: TGTGCCACCAGTGAGGCTGGGATCCGCTATGGCTACACCTTC
CDR3aa: CATSEAGIRYGYTF
j_gene: TRBJ1-2
v_gene: TRBV24-1
d_gene: NA
abundance: few

CDR3nt: TGCGCCAGCAGTGACTCTCCCGTCCAGCCCCAGCATTTT
CDR3aa: CASSDSPVQPQHF
j_gene: TRBJ1-5
v_gene: TRBV10-2
d_gene: NA
abundance: NA

CDR3nt: TGTGCCAGCACCGTTCGGCAGCCTTCTAACTATGGCTACACCTTC
CDR3aa: CASTVRQPSNYGYTF
j_gene: TRBJ1-2
v_gene: TRBV6-5
d_gene: NA
abundance: NA

CDR3nt: TGTGCCAGCAGCCTTATCAGTAACACTGAAGCTTTCTTT
CDR3aa: CASSLISNTEAFF
j_gene: TRBJ1-1
v_gene: TRBV6-2/TRBV6-3
d_gene: NA
abundance: NA

CDR3nt: TGTGCCAGCCCGTCCCCTCGGGGGCGCGTCTATGGCTACACCTTC
CDR3aa: CASPSPRGRVYGYTF
j_gene: TRBJ1-2
v_gene: TRBV7-9
d_gene: NA
abundance: NA

CDR3nt: TGTGCCAGCAGCTCAGATAGGGCCGGCCAGTTGTACTTC
CDR3aa: CASSSDRAGQLYF
j_gene: TRBJ2-7
v_gene: TRBV11-3
d_gene: NA
abundance: NA

CDR3nt: TGTGCCAGCAGCCCCACGGAGACCTACGAGCAGTACTTC
CDR3aa: CASSPTETYEQYF
j_gene: TRBJ2-7
v_gene: TRBV7-8
d_gene: NA
abundance: few

CDR3nt: TGTGCCAGCAGTGAAACGTGGATCCAGGGAACCGGTTCCGGTGAAAAACTGTTTTTT
CDR3aa: CASSETWIQGTGSGEKLFF
j_gene: TRBJ1-4
v_gene: TRBV6-1
d_gene: NA
abundance: NA

CDR3nt: TGTGCCAGCAGTGAAGAGCCGGGTTACCTAGGCGGGGAGCTGTTTTTT
CDR3aa: CASSEEPGYLGGELFF
j_gene: TRBJ2-2
v_gene: TRBV2
d_gene: NA
abundance: NA

CDR3nt: TGTGCCATCAAGGGGGCGGAAAACTATGGCTACACCTTC
CDR3aa: CAIKGAENYGYTF
j_gene: TRBJ1-2
v_gene: TRBV10-3
d_gene: TRBD1
abundance: once

CDR3nt: TGTGCCAGCAGTCTAGGGGGTGAGCAGTTCTTC
CDR3aa: CASSLGGEQFF
j_gene: TRBJ2-1
v_gene: TRBV28
d_gene: NA
abundance: NA

CDR3nt: TGTGCCAGCAGCTTGCCAGGGATGAACACTGAAGCTTTCTTT
CDR3aa: CASSLPGMNTEAFF
j_gene: TRBJ1-1
v_gene: TRBV5-8
d_gene: NA
abundance: NA

CDR3nt: TGTGCCAGCTCATCGGACAGGGGTAACAATGAGCAGTTCTTC
CDR3aa: CASSSDRGNNEQFF
j_gene: TRBJ2-1
v_gene: TRBV18
d_gene: TRBD1
abundance: NA

CDR3nt: TGTGCCAGCAGTTACTACGAGATGGACCTGGGGGGCTACACCTTC
CDR3aa: CASSYYEMDLGGYTF
j_gene: TRBJ1-2
v_gene: TRBV6-2/TRBV6-3
d_gene: NA
abundance: NA

CDR3nt: TGTGCCAGCAGCCAAGGGGGTTTGTGGAATGAGCAGTTCTTC
CDR3aa: CASSQGGLWNEQFF
j_gene: TRBJ2-1
v_gene: TRBV9
d_gene: NA
abundance: once

CDR3nt: TGTGCCACCGGTTGGGGAACCTATGGCTACACCTTC
CDR3aa: CATGWGTYGYTF
j_gene: TRBJ1-2
v_gene: TRBV24-1
d_gene: NA
abundance: NA

CDR3nt: TGTGCCAGCAGTGCGCAGGGCAATGAGCAGTTCTTC
CDR3aa: CASSAQGNEQFF
j_gene: TRBJ2-1
v_gene: TRBV28
d_gene: NA
abundance: NA

CDR3nt: TGTGCCAGCAGCTTGGAATCAGGGAAGGATGGCTACACCTTC
CDR3aa: CASSLESGKDGYTF
j_gene: TRBJ1-2
v_gene: TRBV5-4
d_gene: NA
abundance: NA

CDR3nt: TGCGCCAGCAGCTACCGGGACGGGAACACTGAAGCTTTCTTT
CDR3aa: CASSYRDGNTEAFF
j_gene: TRBJ1-1
v_gene: TRBV4-3
d_gene: NA
abundance: NA

CDR3nt: TGTGCCATCTCTGGCAGCCAAGAGACCCAGTACTTC
CDR3aa: CAISGSQETQYF
j_gene: TRBJ2-5
v_gene: TRBV10-3
d_gene: NA
abundance: NA

CDR3nt: TGTGCCACCAGTGACCCCAGTCCGAGCTCCTACAATGAGCAGTTCTTC
CDR3aa: CATSDPSPSSYNEQFF
j_gene: TRBJ2-1
v_gene: TRBV24-1
d_gene: NA
abundance: NA

CDR3nt: TGTGCCAGCACCCGTCTCCCCGCAGGGGCGGACACAGATACGCAGTATTTT
CDR3aa: CASTRLPAGADTDTQYF
j_gene: TRBJ2-3
v_gene: TRBV2
d_gene: NA
abundance: NA

CDR3nt: TGCAGCGCATACCTCCGGGACTACGAGCAGTACTTC
CDR3aa: CSAYLRDYEQYF
j_gene: TRBJ2-7
v_gene: TRBV29-1
d_gene: NA
abundance: NA

CDR3nt: TGTGCCAGCAGCCCCGGACGGTACCCCGCAGAAGATGGCTACACCTTC
CDR3aa: CASSPGRYPAEDGYTF
j_gene: TRBJ1-2
v_gene: TRBV27
d_gene: NA
abundance: once

CDR3nt: TGCGCCAGCAGCCACGGAGCTGGCGAGTATAACACCGGGGAGCTGTTTTTT
CDR3aa: CASSHGAGEYNTGELFF
j_gene: TRBJ2-2
v_gene: TRBV4-3
d_gene: NA
abundance: NA

CDR3nt: TGTGCCAGCAGCTTAAGGGACTCCCTATACGAGCAGTACTTC
CDR3aa: CASSLRDSLYEQYF
j_gene: TRBJ2-7
v_gene: TRBV7-9
d_gene: NA
abundance: NA